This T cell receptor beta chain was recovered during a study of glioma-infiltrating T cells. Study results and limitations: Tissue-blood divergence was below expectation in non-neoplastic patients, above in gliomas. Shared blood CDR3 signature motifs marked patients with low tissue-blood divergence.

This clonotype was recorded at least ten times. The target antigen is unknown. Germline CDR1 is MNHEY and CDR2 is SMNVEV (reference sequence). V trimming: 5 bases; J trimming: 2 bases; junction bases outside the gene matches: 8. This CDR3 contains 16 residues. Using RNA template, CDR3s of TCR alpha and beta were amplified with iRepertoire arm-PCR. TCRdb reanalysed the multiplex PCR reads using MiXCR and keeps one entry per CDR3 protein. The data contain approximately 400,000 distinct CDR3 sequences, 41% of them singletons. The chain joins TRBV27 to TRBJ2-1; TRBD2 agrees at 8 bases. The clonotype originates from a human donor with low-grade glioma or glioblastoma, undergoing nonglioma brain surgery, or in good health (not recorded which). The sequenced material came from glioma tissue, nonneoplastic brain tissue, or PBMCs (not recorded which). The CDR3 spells CASSATSGRTYNEQFF. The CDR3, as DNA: TGTGCCAGCAGTGCAACTAGCGGACGTACCTACAATGAGCAGTTCTTC.